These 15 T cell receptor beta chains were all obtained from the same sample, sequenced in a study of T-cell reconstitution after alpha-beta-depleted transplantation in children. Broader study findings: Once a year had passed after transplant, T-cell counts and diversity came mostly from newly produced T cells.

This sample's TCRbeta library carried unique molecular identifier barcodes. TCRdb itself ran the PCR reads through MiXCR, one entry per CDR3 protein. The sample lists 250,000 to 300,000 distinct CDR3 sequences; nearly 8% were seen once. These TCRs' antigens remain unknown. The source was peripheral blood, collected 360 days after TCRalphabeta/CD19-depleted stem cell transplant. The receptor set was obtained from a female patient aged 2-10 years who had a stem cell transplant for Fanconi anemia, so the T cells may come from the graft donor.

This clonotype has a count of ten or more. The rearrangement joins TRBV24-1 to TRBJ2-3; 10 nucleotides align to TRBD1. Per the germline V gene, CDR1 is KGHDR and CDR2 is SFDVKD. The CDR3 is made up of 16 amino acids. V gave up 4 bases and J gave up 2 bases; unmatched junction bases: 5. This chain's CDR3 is CATSDHGQGVTDTQYF. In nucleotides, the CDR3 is TGTGCCACCAGTGACCATGGACAGGGGGTCACAGATACGCAGTATTTT.

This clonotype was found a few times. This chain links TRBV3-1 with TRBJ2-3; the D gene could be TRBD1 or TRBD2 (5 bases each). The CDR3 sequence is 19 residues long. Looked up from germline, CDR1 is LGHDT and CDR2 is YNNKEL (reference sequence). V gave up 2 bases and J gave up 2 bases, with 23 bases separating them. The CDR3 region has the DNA TGTGCCAGCAGCCAAAGAGGGGTATGGACCGGAATAAACACAGATACGCAGTATTTT. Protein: CASSQRGVWTGINTDTQYF.

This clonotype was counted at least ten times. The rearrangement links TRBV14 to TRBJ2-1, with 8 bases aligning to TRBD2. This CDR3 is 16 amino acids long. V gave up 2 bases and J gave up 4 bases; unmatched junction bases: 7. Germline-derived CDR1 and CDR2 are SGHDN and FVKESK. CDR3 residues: CASSQTSGWLYNEQFF. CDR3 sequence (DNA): TGTGCCAGCAGCCAAACTAGCGGCTGGTTATACAATGAGCAGTTCTTC.

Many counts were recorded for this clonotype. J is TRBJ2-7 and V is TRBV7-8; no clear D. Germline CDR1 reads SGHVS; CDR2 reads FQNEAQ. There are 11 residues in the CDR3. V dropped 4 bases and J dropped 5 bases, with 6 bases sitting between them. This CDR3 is CASSSHHEQYF. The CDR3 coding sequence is TGTGCCAGCAGCTCGCATCACGAGCAGTACTTC.

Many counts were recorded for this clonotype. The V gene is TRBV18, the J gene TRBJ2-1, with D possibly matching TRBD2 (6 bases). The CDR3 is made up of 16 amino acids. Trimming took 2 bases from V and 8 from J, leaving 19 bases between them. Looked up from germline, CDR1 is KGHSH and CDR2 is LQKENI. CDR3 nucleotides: TGTGCCAGCTCACCAGGGATCGGGAGTTTAGGCTATGAGCAGTTCTTC. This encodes CASSPGIGSLGYEQFF.

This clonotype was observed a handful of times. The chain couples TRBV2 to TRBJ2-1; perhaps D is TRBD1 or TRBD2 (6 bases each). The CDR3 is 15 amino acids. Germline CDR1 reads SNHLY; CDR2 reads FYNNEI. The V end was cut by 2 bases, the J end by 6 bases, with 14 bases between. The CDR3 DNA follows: TGTGCCAGCAGTGAACTTGGGGGGCCTCGCAATGAGCAGTTCTTC. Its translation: CASSELGGPRNEQFF.

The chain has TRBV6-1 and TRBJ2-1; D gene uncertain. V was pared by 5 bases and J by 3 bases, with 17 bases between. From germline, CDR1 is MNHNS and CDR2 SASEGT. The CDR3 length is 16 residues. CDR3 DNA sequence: TGTGCCAGCAGTAGATCTTTTCGGAACTTCTACAATGAGCAGTTCTTC. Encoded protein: CASSRSFRNFYNEQFF.

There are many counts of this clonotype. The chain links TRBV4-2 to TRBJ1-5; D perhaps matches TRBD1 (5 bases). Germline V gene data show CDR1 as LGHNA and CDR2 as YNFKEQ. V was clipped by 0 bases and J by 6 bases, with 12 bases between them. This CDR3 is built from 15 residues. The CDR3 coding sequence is TGTGCCAGCAGCCAAGATCGGGGCCTGCGTCAGCCCCAGCATTTT. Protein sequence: CASSQDRGLRQPQHF.

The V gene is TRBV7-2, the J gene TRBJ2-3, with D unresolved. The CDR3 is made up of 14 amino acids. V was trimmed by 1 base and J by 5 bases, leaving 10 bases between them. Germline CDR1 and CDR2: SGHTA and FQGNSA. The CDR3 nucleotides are TGTGCCAGCAGCTTAGGGTCAGCCGAAGATACGCAGTATTTT. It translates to CASSLGSAEDTQYF.

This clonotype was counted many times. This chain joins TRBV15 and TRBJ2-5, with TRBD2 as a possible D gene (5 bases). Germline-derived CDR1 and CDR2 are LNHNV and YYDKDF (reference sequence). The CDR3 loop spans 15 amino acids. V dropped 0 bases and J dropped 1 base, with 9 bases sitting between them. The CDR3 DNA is TGTGCCACCAGCAGAGATTTCCGGGGCCAAGAGACCCAGTACTTC. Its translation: CATSRDFRGQETQYF.

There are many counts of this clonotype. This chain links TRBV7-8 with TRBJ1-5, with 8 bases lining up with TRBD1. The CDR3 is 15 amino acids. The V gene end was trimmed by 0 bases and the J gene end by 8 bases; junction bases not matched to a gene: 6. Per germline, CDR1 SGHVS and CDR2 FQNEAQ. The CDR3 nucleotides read TGTGCCAGCAGCTTAGCCGGACAGGGTTTGGAGCCCCAGCATTTT. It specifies CASSLAGQGLEPQHF.

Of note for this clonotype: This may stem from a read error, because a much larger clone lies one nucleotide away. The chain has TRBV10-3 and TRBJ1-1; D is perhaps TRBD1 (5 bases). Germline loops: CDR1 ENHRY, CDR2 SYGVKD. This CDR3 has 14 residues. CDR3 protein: CAIREGSMNTEAYF. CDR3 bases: TGTGCCATCAGGGAGGGGAGTATGAACACTGAAGCTTACTTT.

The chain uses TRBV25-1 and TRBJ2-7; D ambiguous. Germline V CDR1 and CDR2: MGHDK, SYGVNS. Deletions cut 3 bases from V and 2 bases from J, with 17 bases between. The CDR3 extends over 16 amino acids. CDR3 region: CASSDVVNRATYEQYF. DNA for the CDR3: TGTGCCAGCAGTGACGTCGTGAACCGAGCAACCTACGAGCAGTACTTC.

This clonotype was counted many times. The CDR3: CASSSTGGEQYF. The CDR3 nucleotides are TGTGCCAGCAGTTCGACAGGGGGCGAGCAGTACTTC. The gene calls are TRBV12-3 or TRBV12-4 and TRBJ2-7; 9 nucleotides agree with TRBD1. V lost 4 bases, J lost 6 bases, and 1 base stayed unmatched. There are 12 residues in the CDR3.

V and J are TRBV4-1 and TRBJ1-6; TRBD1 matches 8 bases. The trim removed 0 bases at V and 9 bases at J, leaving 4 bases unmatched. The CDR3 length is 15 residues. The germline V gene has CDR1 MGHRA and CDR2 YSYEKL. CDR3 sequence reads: CASSQDTDRGSPLHF. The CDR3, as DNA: TGCGCCAGCAGCCAAGATACCGACAGGGGTTCACCCCTCCACTTT.